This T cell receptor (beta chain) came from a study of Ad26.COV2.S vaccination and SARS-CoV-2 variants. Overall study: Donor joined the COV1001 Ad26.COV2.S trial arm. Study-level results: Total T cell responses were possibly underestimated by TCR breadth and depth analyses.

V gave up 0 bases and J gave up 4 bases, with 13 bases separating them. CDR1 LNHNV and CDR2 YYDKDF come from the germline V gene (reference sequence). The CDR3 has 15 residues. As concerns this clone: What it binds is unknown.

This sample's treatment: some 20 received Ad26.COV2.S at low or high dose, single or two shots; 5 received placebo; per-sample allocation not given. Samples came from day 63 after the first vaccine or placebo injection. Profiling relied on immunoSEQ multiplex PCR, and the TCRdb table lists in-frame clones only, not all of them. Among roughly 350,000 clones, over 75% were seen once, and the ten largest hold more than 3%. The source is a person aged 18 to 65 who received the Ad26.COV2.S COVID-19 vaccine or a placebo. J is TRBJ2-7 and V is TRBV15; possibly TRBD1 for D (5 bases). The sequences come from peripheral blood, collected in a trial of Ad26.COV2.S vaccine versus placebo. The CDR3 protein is CATSREGVLVYEQYF. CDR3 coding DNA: TGTGCCACCAGCAGAGAAGGGGTCCTCGTTTACGAGCAGTACTTC.